The following is a T cell receptor beta chain sequence with its context. A much larger clone lies one base from this, so it may be a read error. In germline, CDR1 is DFQATT, CDR2 SNEGSKA (reference sequence). The CDR3 totals 16 residues. With 1 base clipped from V and 10 bases from J, the junction kept 14 bases outside the gene matches. These data come from a study of blood T cells in healthy people across ages. Through a sample-barcoded 5' primer and a J-beta primer mix, a second PCR was run for roughly 7 to 12 cycles. TCRdb used MiXCR to reprocess the 5' RACE reads, holding one entry per CDR3 protein. The sample includes approximately 900,000 distinct CDR3 sequences, about 48% of them seen just once.

V is TRBV20-1 and J is TRBJ2-1; 9 bases align to TRBD2. Sequenced material: blood. The TCR comes from a man aged 25 to 45 in good health. This CDR3 is CSARGESGLALKEQFF. The CDR3 DNA sequence: TGCAGTGCTAGAGGCGAATCGGGACTAGCCCTAAAGGAGCAGTTCTTC.